This TCR beta chain was captured in a study of blood T cell repertoires in COVID-19. On the study more broadly: From the United States, Italy and Spain came samples of acute and convalescent COVID-19. T cells, B-cell-depleted T cells, or PBMCs supplied cDNA or gDNA.

The repertoire was sequenced with immunoSEQ multiplex PCR; TCRdb's copy has only in-frame clones and lacks some. The sample lists about 190,000 clones; approximately 91% were seen once. This CDR3 comprises 15 residues. The junction had 13 bases not matched to a gene; V was cut back by 5 bases and J by 9 bases. From germline, CDR1 is GTSNPN and CDR2 SVGIG (reference sequence). This clone was found once. Input material: peripheral blood. The V gene is TRBV30, the J gene TRBJ2-7; 13 bases fit TRBD2. The receptor comes from a man younger than 45 with acute or convalescent COVID-19. DNA for the CDR3: TGTGCCTGGCGCTTAGTTGGACTAGCGGGAGATAGGCAGTACTTC. Its protein is CAWRLVGLAGDRQYF. Full variable domain (remainder filled in from reference TRBV30 and TRBJ2-7): SQTIHQWPATLVQPVGSPLSLECTVEGTSNPNLYWYRQAAGRGLQLLFYSVGIGQISSEVPQNLSASRPQDRQFILSSKKLLLSDSGFYLCAWRLVGLAGDRQYFGPGTRLTVT.